This TCR beta chain originates from a study of early T cells in non-severe SARS-CoV-2 infection. Overall study context: Sequencing targeted bulk RNA from unsorted whole blood, leaving chains unpaired.

Study-level findings and limits: Lookups in VDJdb leaned toward anti-spike CD8 responses and missed private and CD4 specificities.

Individual cDNA molecules carried attached unique molecular identifiers. TCRdb analysed the 5' RACE reads with MiXCR anew, one entry per CDR3 protein. Here the sample spans 80,000 to 100,000 distinct CDR3 sequences, approximately 13% being singletons. Worth noting for this clonotype: The antigen is unknown.

The sequencing sample was made of whole blood. This receptor was identified in an adult who was a healthcare worker with PCR-confirmed SARS-CoV-2 infection or an uninfected control (not recorded which).

The CDR3 sequence is CASSGDNGFPGYTF. In nucleotides, the CDR3 is TGTGCCAGCTCAGGGGACAATGGCTTTCCTGGCTACACCTTC. This chain uses TRBV18 with TRBJ1-2; a weak D match, TRBD1 (6 bases). This CDR3 is 14 amino acids long. Per the germline V gene, CDR1 is KGHSH and CDR2 is LQKENI. The ends were cut back, 5 bases at V and 7 bases at J, with 17 bases in the middle.